The 18 T cell receptor beta chains listed next were all sequenced from one sample in a study of early T cells in non-severe SARS-CoV-2 infection. One entry per CDR3 protein, called by TCRdb with MiXCR from the 5' RACE reads. The sample records over 100,000 distinct CDR3 sequences, around 12% being singletons. The specimen was whole blood. All receptors derive from an adult who was a healthcare worker with PCR-confirmed SARS-CoV-2 infection or an uninfected control (not recorded which).

This clonotype has just a few counts. The chain employs TRBV6-1 and TRBJ2-1; 8 nucleotides line up with TRBD2. Germline CDR1 is MNHNS and CDR2 is SASEGT. V was clipped by 3 bases and J by 7 bases; unmatched bases: 2. The CDR3 sequence is 13 residues long. Here the CDR3 reads CASSEREENEQFF. CDR3 nucleotides: TGTGCCAGCAGTGAGCGGGAGGAGAATGAGCAGTTCTTC.

The table lists this clonotype with a few counts. The chain links TRBV2 to TRBJ2-1, with D tentatively TRBD2 (6 bases). The CDR3 totals 9 residues. Trimming shortened V by 6 bases and J by 14 bases, and 8 bases separated the two germline ends. Germline assignment: CDR1 SNHLY and CDR2 FYNNEI. CDR3 in amino acids: CASSPGEFF. The CDR3 coding sequence is TGTGCCAGCAGCCCGGGAGAGTTCTTC.

This clonotype has only a few counts. The chain carries TRBV7-6 and TRBJ2-5; D remains unclear. The germline gives CDR1 SGHVS, CDR2 FNYEAQ. The V and J ends lost 1 base and 2 bases respectively, with 8 bases between them. CDR3 size: 14 residues. Here the CDR3 reads CASSLGQTQETQYF. In DNA form, the CDR3 reads TGTGCCAGCAGCTTAGGTCAGACACAAGAGACCCAGTACTTC.

This clonotype appeared a few times. The J gene is TRBJ2-5, the V gene TRBV10-1, with a weak D call TRBD2 (6 bases). The CDR3 contains 16 residues. Trimming took off 6 bases at V and 5 bases at J, with 22 bases between the two ends. Germline CDR1 is WNHNN and CDR2 is SYGVQD (reference sequence). CDR3 nucleotides: TGCGCCAGCAGCCCCCGCGGTAGCGGAGCCCGGGAGACCCAGTACTTC. It is translated as CASSPRGSGARETQYF.

This clonotype has a count of ten or more. The chain joins TRBV20-1 to TRBJ2-5; no clear D. The V gene lost 0 bases and the J gene lost 6 bases, with 17 bases spanning the gap. The CDR3 is 15 amino acids. CDR1 DFQATT and CDR2 SNEGSKA come from the germline V gene (reference sequence). The CDR3 reads CSARDVAKGGKTQYF. CDR3 DNA sequence: TGCAGTGCTAGAGATGTGGCAAAGGGTGGAAAGACCCAGTACTTC.

This clonotype has at least ten counts. The rearrangement joins TRBV27 to TRBJ2-1; TRBD1 might be the D (5 bases). V was pared by 4 bases and J by 6 bases, with 10 bases between. The CDR3 is 13 residues long. Germline V gene lookup returns CDR1 MNHEY and CDR2 SMNVEV (reference sequence). CDR3 amino acids: CASSWGPSNEQFF. The DNA of the CDR3 is TGTGCCAGCAGTTGGGGCCCTTCCAATGAGCAGTTCTTC.

The rearrangement uses TRBV20-1 and TRBJ1-1, with a possible D match to TRBD1 (6 bases). In germline, CDR1 is DFQATT, CDR2 SNEGSKA (reference sequence). This CDR3 comprises 13 residues. The germline V and J ends were trimmed by 4 bases and 3 bases, with 12 bases remaining between them. This CDR3 reads CSAKGESDTEAFF. In nucleotides, the CDR3 is TGCAGTGCTAAGGGGGAGTCTGACACTGAAGCTTTCTTT.

The J gene is TRBJ1-1, the V gene TRBV2; 7 bases are shared with TRBD1. Trimming took 8 bases from V and 3 from J; bases not matched to a gene: 3. From germline, CDR1 is SNHLY and CDR2 FYNNEI. CDR3 length: 12 amino acids. This CDR3 reads CASRDSYTEAFF. As DNA, the CDR3 is TGTGCCAGCCGGGACAGTTACACTGAAGCTTTCTTT.

This clonotype was picked up many times. The CDR3: CSAFNREGADTQYF. The CDR3 bases are TGCAGTGCTTTCAACAGGGAGGGGGCAGATACGCAGTATTTT. The chain employs TRBV20-1 and TRBJ2-3, with TRBD2 as a possible D gene (7 bases). Germline V CDR1 and CDR2: DFQATT, SNEGSKA (reference sequence). V lost 5 bases and J 4 bases, leaving 16 bases between the germline ends. The CDR3 is 14 residues long.

The V gene is TRBV20-1, the J gene TRBJ1-5, with a tentative D call TRBD1 (5 bases). This CDR3 has 13 amino acids. CDR1 DFQATT and CDR2 SNEGSKA come from the germline V gene (reference sequence). Trimming took off 6 bases at V and 12 bases at J, with 21 bases between the two ends. CDR3 in amino acids: CSAKRGFQRLQHF. CDR3 in DNA: TGCAGTGCGAAGAGGGGATTCCAGCGCCTCCAGCATTTT.

The J gene is TRBJ2-1, the V gene TRBV9; TRBD2 matches 7 bases. This CDR3 spans 15 amino acids. The germline V gene has CDR1 SGDLS and CDR2 YYNGEE. With V trimmed by 0 bases and J by 5 bases, 5 bases remained unmatched. CDR3 nucleotides: TGTGCCAGCAGCGTAGCTCCCCTAGCGGACAATGAGCAGTTCTTC. It encodes CASSVAPLADNEQFF.

In this sample, this clonotype turned up many times. The chain couples TRBV6-9 to TRBJ2-3; D perhaps matches TRBD2 (6 bases). Trimming removed 6 bases from V and 0 bases from J, with 13 bases in between. This CDR3 has 15 residues. Germline V gives CDR1 MNHGY, CDR2 SVAAGI. The CDR3 loop reads CASRGRGASTDTQYF. DNA for the CDR3: TGTGCCAGCAGGGGGCGGGGAGCTAGCACAGATACGCAGTATTTT.

This clonotype was observed many times. The V and J genes are TRBV7-9 and TRBJ2-3; unclear D gene. This CDR3 region has 13 residues. CDR1 is SEHNR and CDR2 is FQNEAQ in the germline V gene (reference sequence). V lost 7 bases and J lost 4, with 12 bases in between. The CDR3: CASTSNPPDTQYF. CDR3 nucleotides: TGTGCCAGCACCTCCAACCCCCCAGATACGCAGTATTTT.

The chain has TRBV9 and TRBJ2-5; 10 nucleotides align to TRBD2. V trimming: 4 bases; J trimming: 2 bases; junction bases outside the gene matches: 5. The CDR3 has 15 amino acids. CDR1 and CDR2 from the germline V gene are SGDLS and YYNGEE. CDR3 DNA: TGTGCCAGCAGCACTAGCGGGAAACGACAAGAGACCCAGTACTTC. Protein: CASSTSGKRQETQYF.

The chain carries TRBV24-1 and TRBJ1-5; no clear D. The CDR3 is 16 amino acids. The V end was cut by 4 bases, the J end by 6 bases, with 18 bases between. In germline, CDR1 is KGHDR, CDR2 SFDVKD. CDR3 amino acids: CATSDSSFAHGQPQHF. Written as DNA, the CDR3 is TGTGCCACCAGTGACTCCTCCTTTGCCCACGGTCAGCCCCAGCATTTT.

This clonotype was seen ten or more times. The V and J genes are TRBV11-2 and TRBJ2-1; the match to TRBD2 covers 7 bases. The CDR3 covers 14 residues. The junction had 10 bases not matched to a gene; V was cut back by 5 bases and J by 9 bases. Germline V lookup: CDR1 SGHAT, CDR2 FQNNGV. The CDR3 here is CASSPHTSASEQFF. The CDR3 DNA follows: TGTGCCAGCAGCCCCCATACTAGCGCCAGTGAGCAGTTCTTC.

The sample holds a few counts of this clonotype. The chain is built from TRBV9 and TRBJ2-1; D may be TRBD1 or TRBD2 (5 bases each). Looked up from germline, CDR1 is SGDLS and CDR2 is YYNGEE. CDR3 size: 16 residues. The V end was cut by 0 bases, the J end by 5 bases, with 15 bases between. This CDR3 reads CASSVAPGRSHNEQFF. The CDR3 DNA is TGTGCCAGCAGCGTAGCTCCGGGACGAAGCCACAATGAGCAGTTCTTC.

This clonotype was counted a few times. The chain is built from TRBV7-9 and TRBJ2-7; D remains ambiguous. Germline CDR1 reads SEHNR; CDR2 reads FQNEAQ (reference sequence). Trimming cost V 5 bases and J 7 bases, with 15 bases left between them. This CDR3 region has 13 residues. For the CDR3, the DNA is TGTGCCAGCAGCCTGAACTCAGGCTTAGAGCAGTACTTC. It yields the protein CASSLNSGLEQYF. Full variable domain (remainder filled in from reference TRBV7-9 and TRBJ2-7): DTGVSQNPRHKITKRGQNVTFRCDPISEHNRLYWYRQTLGQGPEFLTYFQNEAQLEKSRLLSDRFSAERPKGSFSTLEIQRTEQGDSAMYLCASSLNSGLEQYFGPGTRLTVT.